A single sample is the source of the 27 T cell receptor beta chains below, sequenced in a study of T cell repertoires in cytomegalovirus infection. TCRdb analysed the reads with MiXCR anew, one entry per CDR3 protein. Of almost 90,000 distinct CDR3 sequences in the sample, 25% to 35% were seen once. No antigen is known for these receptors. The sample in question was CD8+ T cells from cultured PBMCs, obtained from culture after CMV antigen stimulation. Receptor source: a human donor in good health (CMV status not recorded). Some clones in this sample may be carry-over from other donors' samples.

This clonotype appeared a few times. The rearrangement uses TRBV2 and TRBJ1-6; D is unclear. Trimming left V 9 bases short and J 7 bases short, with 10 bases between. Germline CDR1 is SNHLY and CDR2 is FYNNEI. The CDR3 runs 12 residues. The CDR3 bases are TGTGCCAGAAACGATAGGAATTCACCCCTCCACTTT. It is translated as CARNDRNSPLHF.

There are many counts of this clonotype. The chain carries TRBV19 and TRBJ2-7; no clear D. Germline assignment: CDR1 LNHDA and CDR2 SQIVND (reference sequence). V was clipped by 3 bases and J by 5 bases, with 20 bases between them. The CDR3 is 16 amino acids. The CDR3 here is CASSMARGNPMDEQYF. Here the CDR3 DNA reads TGTGCCAGTAGTATGGCTCGAGGAAACCCGATGGACGAGCAGTACTTC.

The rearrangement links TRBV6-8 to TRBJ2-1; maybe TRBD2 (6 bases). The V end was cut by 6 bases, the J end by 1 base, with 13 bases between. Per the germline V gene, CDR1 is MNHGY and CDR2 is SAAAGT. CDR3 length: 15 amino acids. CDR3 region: CASSPGVPSYNEQFF. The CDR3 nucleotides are TGTGCCAGCAGCCCGGGGGTCCCATCCTACAATGAGCAGTTCTTC.

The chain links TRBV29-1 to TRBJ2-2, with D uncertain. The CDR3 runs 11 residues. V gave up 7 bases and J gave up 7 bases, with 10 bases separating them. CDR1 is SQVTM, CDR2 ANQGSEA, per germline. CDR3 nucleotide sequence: TGCAGCGCCCTCCTACACGGGGAGCTGTTTTTT. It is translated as CSALLHGELFF.

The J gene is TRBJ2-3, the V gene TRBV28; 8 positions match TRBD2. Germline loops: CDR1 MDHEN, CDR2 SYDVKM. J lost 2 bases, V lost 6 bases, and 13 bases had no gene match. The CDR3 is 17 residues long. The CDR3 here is CASSTALNGGDTDTQYF. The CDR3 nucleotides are TGTGCCAGCAGCACAGCTCTTAACGGGGGGGACACAGATACGCAGTATTTT.

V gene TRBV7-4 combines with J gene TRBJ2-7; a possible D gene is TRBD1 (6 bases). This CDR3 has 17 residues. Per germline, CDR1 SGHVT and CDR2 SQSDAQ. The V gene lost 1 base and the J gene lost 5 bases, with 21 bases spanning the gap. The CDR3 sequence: CASSLGLMEQGSHEQYF. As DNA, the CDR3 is TGTGCCAGCAGCTTAGGTCTCATGGAGCAGGGGTCCCACGAGCAGTACTTC.

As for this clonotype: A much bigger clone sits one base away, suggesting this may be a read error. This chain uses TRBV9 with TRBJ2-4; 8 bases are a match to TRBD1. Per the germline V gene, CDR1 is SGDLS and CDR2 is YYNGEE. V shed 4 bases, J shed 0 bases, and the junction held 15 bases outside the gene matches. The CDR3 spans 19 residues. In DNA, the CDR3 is TGTGCCAGCAGCCTACGTCCCGTGACAGGGGCCTTAGCCAAAAACATTCAGTACTTC. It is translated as CASSLRPVTGALAKNIQYF.

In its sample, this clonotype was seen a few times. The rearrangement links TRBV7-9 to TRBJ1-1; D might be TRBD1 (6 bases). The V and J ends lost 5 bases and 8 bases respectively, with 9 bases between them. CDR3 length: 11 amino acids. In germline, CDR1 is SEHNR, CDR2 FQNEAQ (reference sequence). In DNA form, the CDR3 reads TGTGCCAGCAGCCCCCAGGGGGAAGCTTTCTTT. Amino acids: CASSPQGEAFF. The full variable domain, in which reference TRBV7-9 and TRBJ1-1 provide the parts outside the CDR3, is DTGVSQNPRHKITKRGQNVTFRCDPISEHNRLYWYRQTLGQGPEFLTYFQNEAQLEKSRLLSDRFSAERPKGSFSTLEIQRTEQGDSAMYLCASSPQGEAFFGQGTRLTVV.

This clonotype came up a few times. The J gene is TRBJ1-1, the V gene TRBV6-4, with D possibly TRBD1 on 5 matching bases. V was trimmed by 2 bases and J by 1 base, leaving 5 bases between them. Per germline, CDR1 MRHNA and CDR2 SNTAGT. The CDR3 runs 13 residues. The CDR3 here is CASSDGQNTEAFF. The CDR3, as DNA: TGTGCCAGCAGTGACGGACAGAACACTGAAGCTTTCTTT.

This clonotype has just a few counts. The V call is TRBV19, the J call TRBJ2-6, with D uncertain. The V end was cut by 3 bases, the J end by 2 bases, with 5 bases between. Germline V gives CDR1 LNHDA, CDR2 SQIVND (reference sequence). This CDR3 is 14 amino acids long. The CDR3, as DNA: TGTGCCAGTAGTATCGGAGCTGGGGCCAACGTCCTGACTTTC. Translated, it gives CASSIGAGANVLTF. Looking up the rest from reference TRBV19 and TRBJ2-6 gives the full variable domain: DGGITQSPKYLFRKEGQNVTLSCEQNLNHDAMYWYRQDPGQGLRLIYYSQIVNDFQKGDIAEGYSVSREKKESFPLTVTSAQKNPTAFYLCASSIGAGANVLTFGAGSRLTVL.

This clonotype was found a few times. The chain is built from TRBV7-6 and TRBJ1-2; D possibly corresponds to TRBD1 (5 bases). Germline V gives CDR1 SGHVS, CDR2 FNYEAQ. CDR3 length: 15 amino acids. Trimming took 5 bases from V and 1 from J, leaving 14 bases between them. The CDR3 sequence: CASSVTGDFNYGYTF. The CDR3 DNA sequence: TGTGCCAGCAGCGTTACCGGGGACTTTAACTATGGCTACACCTTC.

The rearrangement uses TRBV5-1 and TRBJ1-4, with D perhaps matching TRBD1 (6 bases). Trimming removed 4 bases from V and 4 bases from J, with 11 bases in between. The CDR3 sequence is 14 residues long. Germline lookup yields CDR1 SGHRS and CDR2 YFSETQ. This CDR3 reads CASSAQGSNEKLFF. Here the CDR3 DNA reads TGCGCCAGCAGCGCCCAGGGGAGTAATGAAAAACTGTTTTTT.

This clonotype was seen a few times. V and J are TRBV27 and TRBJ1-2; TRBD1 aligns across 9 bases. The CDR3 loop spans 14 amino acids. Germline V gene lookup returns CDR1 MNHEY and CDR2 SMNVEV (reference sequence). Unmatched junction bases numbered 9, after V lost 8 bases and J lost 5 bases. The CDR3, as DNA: TGTGCCAGCGCCAAACAGGGGGCAGGGTATGGCTACACCTTC. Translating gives CASAKQGAGYGYTF.

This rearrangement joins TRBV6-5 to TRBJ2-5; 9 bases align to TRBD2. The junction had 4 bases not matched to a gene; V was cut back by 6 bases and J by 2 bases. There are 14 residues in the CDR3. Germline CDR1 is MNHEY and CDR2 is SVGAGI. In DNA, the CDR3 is TGTGCCAGCAGCCAAGGACTAGCGCAAGAGACCCAGTACTTC. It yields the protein CASSQGLAQETQYF.

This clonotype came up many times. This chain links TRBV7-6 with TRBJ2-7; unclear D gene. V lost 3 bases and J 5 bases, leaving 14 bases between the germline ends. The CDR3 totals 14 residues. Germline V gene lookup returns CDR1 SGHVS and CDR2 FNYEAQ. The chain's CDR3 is CASSLRGGFNEQYF. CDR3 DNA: TGTGCCAGCAGCTTGAGAGGCGGTTTCAACGAGCAGTACTTC.

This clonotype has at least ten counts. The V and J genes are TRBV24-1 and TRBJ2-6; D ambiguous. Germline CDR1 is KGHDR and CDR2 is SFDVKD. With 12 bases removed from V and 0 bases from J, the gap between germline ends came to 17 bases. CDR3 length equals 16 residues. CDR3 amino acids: CAPVCNQLSGANVLTF. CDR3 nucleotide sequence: TGTGCCCCCGTCTGTAATCAGCTCTCTGGGGCCAACGTCCTGACTTTC.

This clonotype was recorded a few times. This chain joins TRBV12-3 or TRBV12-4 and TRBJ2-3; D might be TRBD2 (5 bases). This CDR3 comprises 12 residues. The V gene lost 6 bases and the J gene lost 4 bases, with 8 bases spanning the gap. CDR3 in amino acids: CASRGSADTQYF. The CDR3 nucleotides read TGTGCCAGCAGGGGTAGCGCAGATACGCAGTATTTT.

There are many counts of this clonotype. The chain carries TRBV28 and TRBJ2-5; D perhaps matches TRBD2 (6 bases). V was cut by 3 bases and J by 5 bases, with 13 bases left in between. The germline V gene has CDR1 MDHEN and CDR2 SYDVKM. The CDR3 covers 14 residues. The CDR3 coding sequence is TGTGCCAGCAGTTTCTCGTTACGGGGGGAGACCCAGTACTTC. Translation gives CASSFSLRGETQYF.

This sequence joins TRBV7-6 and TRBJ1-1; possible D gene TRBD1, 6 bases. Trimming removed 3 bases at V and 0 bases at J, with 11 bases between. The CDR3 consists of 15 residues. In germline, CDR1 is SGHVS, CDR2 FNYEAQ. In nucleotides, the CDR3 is TGTGCCAGCAGCTTTGCCAGGGGAATGAACACTGAAGCTTTCTTT. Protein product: CASSFARGMNTEAFF. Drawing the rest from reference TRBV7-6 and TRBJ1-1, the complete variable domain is GAGVSQSPRYKVTKRGQDVALRCDPISGHVSLYWYRQALGQGPEFLTYFNYEAQQDKSGLPNDRFSAERPEGSISTLTIQRTEQRDSAMYRCASSFARGMNTEAFFGQGTRLTVV.

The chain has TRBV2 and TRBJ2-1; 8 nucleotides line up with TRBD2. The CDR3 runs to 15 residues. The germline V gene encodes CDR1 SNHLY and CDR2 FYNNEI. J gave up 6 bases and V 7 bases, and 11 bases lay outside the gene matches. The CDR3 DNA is TGTGCCAGCACCAAACGTAGCGGGGTGCTCAATGAGCAGTTCTTC. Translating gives CASTKRSGVLNEQFF. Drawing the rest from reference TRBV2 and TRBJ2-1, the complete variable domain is EPEVTQTPSHQVTQMGQEVILRCVPISNHLYFYWYRQILGQKVEFLVSFYNNEISEKSEIFDDQFSVERPDGSNFTLKIRSTKLEDSAMYFCASTKRSGVLNEQFFGPGTRLTVL.

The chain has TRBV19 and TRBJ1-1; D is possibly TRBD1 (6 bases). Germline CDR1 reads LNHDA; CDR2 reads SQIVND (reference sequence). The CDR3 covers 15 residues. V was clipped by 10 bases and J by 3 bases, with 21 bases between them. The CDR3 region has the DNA TGTGCCACCATTCCCCCGACAGGACGGGACACTGAAGCTTTCTTT. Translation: CATIPPTGRDTEAFF.

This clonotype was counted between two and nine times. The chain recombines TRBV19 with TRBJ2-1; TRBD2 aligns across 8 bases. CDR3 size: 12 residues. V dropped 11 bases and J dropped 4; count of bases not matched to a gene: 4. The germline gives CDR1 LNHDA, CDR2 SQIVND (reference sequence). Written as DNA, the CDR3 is TGTGCCGCCGGGAGGGTTTACAATGAGCAGTTCTTC. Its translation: CAAGRVYNEQFF.

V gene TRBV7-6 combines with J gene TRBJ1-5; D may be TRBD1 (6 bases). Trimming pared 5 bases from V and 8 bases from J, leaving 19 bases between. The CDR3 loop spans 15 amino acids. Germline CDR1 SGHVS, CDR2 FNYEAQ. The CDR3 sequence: CASSKTSGAREPQHF. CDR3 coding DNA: TGTGCCAGCAGCAAAACATCGGGGGCGCGTGAGCCCCAGCATTTT.

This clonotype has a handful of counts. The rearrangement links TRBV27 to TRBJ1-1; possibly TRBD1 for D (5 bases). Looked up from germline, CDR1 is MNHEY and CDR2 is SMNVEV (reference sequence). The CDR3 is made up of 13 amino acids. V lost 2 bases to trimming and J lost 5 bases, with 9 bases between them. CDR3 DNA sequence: TGTGCCAGCAGTTTAGGGGCAGGGACTGAAGCTTTCTTT. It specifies CASSLGAGTEAFF.

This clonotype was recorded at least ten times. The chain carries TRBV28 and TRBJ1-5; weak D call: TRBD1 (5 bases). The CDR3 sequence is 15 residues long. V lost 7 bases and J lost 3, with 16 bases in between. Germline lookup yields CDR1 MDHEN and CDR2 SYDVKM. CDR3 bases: TGTGCCAGCACCACACCGGGACGGCTCAATCAGCCCCAGCATTTT. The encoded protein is CASTTPGRLNQPQHF.

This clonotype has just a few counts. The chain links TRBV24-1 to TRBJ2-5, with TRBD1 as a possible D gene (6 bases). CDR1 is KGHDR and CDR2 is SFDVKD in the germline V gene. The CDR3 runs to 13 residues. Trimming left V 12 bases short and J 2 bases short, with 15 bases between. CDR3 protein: CAAGQRGQETQYF. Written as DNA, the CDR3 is TGTGCCGCAGGACAGAGGGGTCAAGAGACCCAGTACTTC.

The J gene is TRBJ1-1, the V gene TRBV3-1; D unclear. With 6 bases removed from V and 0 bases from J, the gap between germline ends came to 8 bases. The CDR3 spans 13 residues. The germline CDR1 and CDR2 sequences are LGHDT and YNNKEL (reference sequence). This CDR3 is CASSHRMNTEAFF. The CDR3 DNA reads TGTGCCAGCAGTCATCGCATGAACACTGAAGCTTTCTTT.